The 21 T cell receptor beta chains in this list originate from one sample, sequenced in a study of beta chain features in type 1 diabetes. No cognate antigen is known for these TCRs. Study-level points and caveats: TCRB CDR3 length was moderately but significantly reduced in all four CD4+ subsets of Type 1 diabetes patients.

Sequenced material consisted of expressed TCRB transcripts (all of the isolated RNA was reverse transcribed). Repertoires were generated with immunoSEQ multiplex PCR, while TCRdb's copy carries only in-frame clones and drops some. The sample has tens of thousands of clones; roughly 70% are singletons. Sequencing was done on a sample of Tregs from blood. These TCRs come from a young man with type 1 diabetes. Some clones in this sample may be carry-over from other donors' samples.

This clone was seen just once. This chain uses TRBV30 with TRBJ2-3, with 8 bases fitting TRBD1. Germline loops: CDR1 GTSNPN, CDR2 SVGIG (reference sequence). The CDR3 is 15 amino acids. The V segment lost 3 bases and the J segment 0 bases; nucleotides outside the gene matches: 5. CDR3 sequence reads: CAWRGWTGSTDTQYF. CDR3 nucleotides: TGTGCCTGGAGAGGTTGGACAGGGAGCACAGATACGCAGTATTTT.

CDR3 amino acids: CASSPRPDSHEQFF. CDR3 bases: TGTGCCAGCAGCCCCCGCCCAGACAGTCATGAGCAGTTCTTC. The chain joins TRBV27 to TRBJ2-1; the D gene is possibly TRBD1 (5 bases). Deletions cut 6 bases from V and 8 bases from J, with 17 bases between. CDR3 length equals 14 residues. Germline assignment: CDR1 MNHEY and CDR2 SMNVEV (reference sequence).

CDR3 sequence reads: CASSPDRREAFF. The CDR3, as DNA: TGTGCCAGCTCACCGGATAGGAGAGAAGCTTTCTTT. The chain couples TRBV18 to TRBJ1-1; D gene unclear. This CDR3 comprises 12 residues. Germline CDR1 reads KGHSH; CDR2 reads LQKENI. V was cut by 3 bases and J by 8 bases, with 10 bases left in between. The variable domain in full, with the rest retrieved from reference TRBV18 and TRBJ1-1, is NAGVMQNPRHLVRRRGQEARLRCSPMKGHSHVYWYRQLPEEGLKFMVYLQKENIIDESGMPKERFSAEFPKEGPSILRIQQVVRGDSAAYFCASSPDRREAFFGQGTRLTVV.

This clone came up a few times. This chain joins TRBV5-4 and TRBJ2-5; 7 bases align to TRBD1. Losses at the gene ends were 4 bases for V and 3 bases for J; bases not matched to a gene: 6. Germline CDR1 SGHNT, CDR2 YYREEE (reference sequence). The CDR3 runs 14 residues. For the CDR3, the DNA is TGTGCCAGCAGCAGAACCGGGACAGAAGAGACCCAGTACTTC. Its translation: CASSRTGTEETQYF.

CDR3 protein: CASRRQGVGELFF. The CDR3 nucleotides are TGTGCCAGCAGGAGACAGGGGGTCGGGGAGCTGTTTTTT. V and J are TRBV6-1 and TRBJ2-2, with 9 bases lining up with TRBD1. CDR3 size: 13 residues. Germline values: CDR1 MNHNS, CDR2 SASEGT. The V segment lost 6 bases and the J segment 7 bases; nucleotides outside the gene matches: 3.

The table lists this clone with a few counts. This rearrangement joins TRBV4-3 to TRBJ2-5; TRBD2 agrees at 10 bases. V shed 8 bases, J shed 5 bases, and the junction held 11 bases outside the gene matches. The CDR3 is 15 residues long. Germline V lookup: CDR1 LGHNA, CDR2 YSLEER. The CDR3: CASRRASGGGETQYF. The CDR3 coding sequence is TGCGCCAGCCGCCGGGCTAGCGGGGGTGGGGAGACCCAGTACTTC.

The chain carries TRBV5-1 and TRBJ2-3; 9 nucleotides line up with TRBD2. The CDR3 totals 17 residues. In germline, CDR1 is SGHRS, CDR2 YFSETQ. Trimming at V came to 5 bases and at J to 2 bases, leaving 12 bases not matched to a gene. CDR3 in amino acids: CASSRRSGTSLTDTQYF. CDR3 bases: TGCGCCAGCAGTCGAAGATCCGGGACTAGCCTCACAGATACGCAGTATTTT.

The chain carries TRBV28 and TRBJ2-2; D uncertain. Germline V gene sequence: CDR1 MDHEN, CDR2 SYDVKM. The CDR3 sequence is 15 residues long. Trimming removed 2 bases at V and 1 base at J, with 8 bases between. The CDR3 loop reads CASSLAGMNTGELFF. DNA of the CDR3: TGTGCCAGCAGTTTAGCAGGAATGAACACCGGGGAGCTGTTTTTT. Together with reference TRBV28 and TRBJ2-2, the CDR3 gives the full variable domain: DVKVTQSSRYLVKRTGEKVFLECVQDMDHENMFWYRQDPGLGLRLIYFSYDVKMKEKGDIPEGYSVSREKKERFSLILESASTNQTSMYLCASSLAGMNTGELFFGEGSRLTVL.

V usage is TRBV15 and J usage is TRBJ2-3; D not certain. Per the germline V gene, CDR1 is LNHNV and CDR2 is YYDKDF (reference sequence). The CDR3 length is 17 residues. V was trimmed by 0 bases and J by 0 bases, leaving 13 bases between them. In nucleotides, the CDR3 is TGTGCCACCAGCAGAGATCGAGGCGGTTTTAGCACAGATACGCAGTATTTT. This sequence encodes CATSRDRGGFSTDTQYF.

The chain recombines TRBV5-4 with TRBJ2-5, with D maybe TRBD1 (5 bases). Trimming pared 0 bases from V and 5 bases from J, leaving 11 bases between. The germline V gene has CDR1 SGHNT and CDR2 YYREEE (reference sequence). The CDR3 contains 14 residues. As DNA, the CDR3 is TGTGCCAGCAGCTTGGGAAGGGGTGTGGAGACCCAGTACTTC. This codes for CASSLGRGVETQYF.

This chain links TRBV18 with TRBJ1-1; 9 bases are shared with TRBD1. Germline V gene lookup returns CDR1 KGHSH and CDR2 LQKENI. V dropped 3 bases and J dropped 3; count of bases not matched to a gene: 2. CDR3 size: 14 residues. CDR3 nucleotides: TGTGCCAGCTCACCTCGGACAGGGGACACTGAAGCTTTCTTT. Residues: CASSPRTGDTEAFF. The whole variable domain, filled in from reference TRBV18 and TRBJ1-1, reads NAGVMQNPRHLVRRRGQEARLRCSPMKGHSHVYWYRQLPEEGLKFMVYLQKENIIDESGMPKERFSAEFPKEGPSILRIQQVVRGDSAAYFCASSPRTGDTEAFFGQGTRLTVV.

This chain links TRBV11-2 with TRBJ2-5; 10 positions match TRBD2. The V segment lost 3 bases and the J segment 4 bases; nucleotides outside the gene matches: 5. Germline V gene sequence: CDR1 SGHAT, CDR2 FQNNGV. The CDR3 consists of 15 residues. CDR3 in DNA: TGTGCCAGCAGCTTCAGTAGCGGGGGGTTAGAGACCCAGTACTTC. As protein: CASSFSSGGLETQYF.

The chain couples TRBV29-1 to TRBJ1-1; D not certain. Germline V lookup: CDR1 SQVTM, CDR2 ANQGSEA. The CDR3 has 13 residues. Deletions cut 1 base from V and 4 bases from J, with 10 bases between. The CDR3 reads CSVEGQYGTEAFF. Written as DNA, the CDR3 is TGCAGCGTTGAAGGGCAGTATGGCACTGAAGCTTTCTTT.

The chain carries TRBV7-8 and TRBJ2-7; 8 nucleotides align to TRBD1. The junction had 2 bases not matched to a gene; V was cut back by 4 bases and J by 3 bases. Per germline, CDR1 SGHVS and CDR2 FQNEAQ. This CDR3 is built from 13 residues. The CDR3 loop is CASSSDRGYEQYF. In DNA form, the CDR3 reads TGTGCCAGCAGCTCAGACAGGGGCTACGAGCAGTACTTC.

The chain combines TRBV18 with TRBJ2-5; 7 nucleotides match TRBD1. The V gene's germline CDR1 is KGHSH and CDR2 LQKENI. V was clipped by 1 base and J by 11 bases; unmatched bases: 13. CDR3 size: 15 residues. DNA for the CDR3: TGTGCCAGCTCACCACACCGGGACAGCCCCTTAGAGCAGTACTTC. It codes for CASSPHRDSPLEQYF.

The chain carries TRBV21-1 and TRBJ2-7; the D call TRBD1 from the table was never checked on the DNA. TRBV21-1 is a recognized pseudogene. The CDR3 loop spans 14 amino acids. The CDR3 loop is CASSKGQGSYEQYF. For the CDR3, the DNA is TGTGCCAGCAGCAAAGGGCAGGGCTCCTACGAGCAGTACTTC.

V gene TRBV4-2 combines with J gene TRBJ2-2; no reliable D call. Germline assignment: CDR1 LGHNA and CDR2 YNFKEQ. CDR3 length equals 15 residues. V dropped 5 bases and J dropped 3 bases, with 13 bases sitting between them. CDR3 nucleotide sequence: TGTGCCAGCAGCTCCGGGTCGATCCACACCGGGGAGCTGTTTTTT. Its translation: CASSSGSIHTGELFF.

The chain joins TRBV4-1 to TRBJ1-2; weak D call: TRBD1 (6 bases). The CDR3 spans 17 residues. V was clipped by 1 base and J by 3 bases, with 18 bases between them. The V gene's germline CDR1 is MGHRA and CDR2 YSYEKL. CDR3 coding DNA: TGCGCCAGCAGCCAAGTTCAGGGGCTGCGTAGAGACTATGGCTACACCTTC. This translates into CASSQVQGLRRDYGYTF.

This clone was detected a few times. The genes are TRBV2 and TRBJ2-2, with unresolved D. The CDR3 contains 14 residues. V shed 6 bases and J shed 5 bases, with 13 bases lying between them. The germline CDR1 and CDR2 sequences are SNHLY and FYNNEI. CDR3 nucleotides: TGTGCCAGCAGGGAGACGGATTCTACCGGGGAGCTGTTTTTT. Protein: CASRETDSTGELFF.

The rearrangement uses TRBV2 and TRBJ2-3, with a possible D match to TRBD1 (5 bases). Germline V lookup: CDR1 SNHLY, CDR2 FYNNEI. The CDR3 runs to 16 residues. The germline V and J ends were trimmed by 3 bases and 6 bases, with 19 bases remaining between them. CDR3 DNA: TGTGCCAGCAGTGAGGTATCCAGGGCCACGGTGGATACGCAGTATTTT. Residues: CASSEVSRATVDTQYF.

The CDR3 DNA follows: TGTGCCAGCTCCCGTTCCGGGACAGGGCTCTACGAGCAGTACTTC. Translating gives CASSRSGTGLYEQYF. The rearrangement joins TRBV7-2 to TRBJ2-7; 9 positions agree with TRBD1. This CDR3 has 15 amino acids. Germline CDR1 SGHTA, CDR2 FQGNSA. The trim removed 8 bases at V and 3 bases at J, leaving 11 bases unmatched.